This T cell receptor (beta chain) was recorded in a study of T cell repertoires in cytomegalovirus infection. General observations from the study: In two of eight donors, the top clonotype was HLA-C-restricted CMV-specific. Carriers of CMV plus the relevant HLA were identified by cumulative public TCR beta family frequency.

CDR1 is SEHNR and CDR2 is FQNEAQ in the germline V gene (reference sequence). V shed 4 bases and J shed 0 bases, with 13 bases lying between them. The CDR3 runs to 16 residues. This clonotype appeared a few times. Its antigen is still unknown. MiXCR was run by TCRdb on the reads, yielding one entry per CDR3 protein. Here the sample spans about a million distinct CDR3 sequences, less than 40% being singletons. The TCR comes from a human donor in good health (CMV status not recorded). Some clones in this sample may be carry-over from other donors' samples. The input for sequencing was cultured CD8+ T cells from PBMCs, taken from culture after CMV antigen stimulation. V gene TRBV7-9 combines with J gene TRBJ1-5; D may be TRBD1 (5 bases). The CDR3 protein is CASSSDGANSNQPQHF. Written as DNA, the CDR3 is TGTGCCAGCAGCTCGGACGGGGCCAATAGCAATCAGCCCCAGCATTTT.